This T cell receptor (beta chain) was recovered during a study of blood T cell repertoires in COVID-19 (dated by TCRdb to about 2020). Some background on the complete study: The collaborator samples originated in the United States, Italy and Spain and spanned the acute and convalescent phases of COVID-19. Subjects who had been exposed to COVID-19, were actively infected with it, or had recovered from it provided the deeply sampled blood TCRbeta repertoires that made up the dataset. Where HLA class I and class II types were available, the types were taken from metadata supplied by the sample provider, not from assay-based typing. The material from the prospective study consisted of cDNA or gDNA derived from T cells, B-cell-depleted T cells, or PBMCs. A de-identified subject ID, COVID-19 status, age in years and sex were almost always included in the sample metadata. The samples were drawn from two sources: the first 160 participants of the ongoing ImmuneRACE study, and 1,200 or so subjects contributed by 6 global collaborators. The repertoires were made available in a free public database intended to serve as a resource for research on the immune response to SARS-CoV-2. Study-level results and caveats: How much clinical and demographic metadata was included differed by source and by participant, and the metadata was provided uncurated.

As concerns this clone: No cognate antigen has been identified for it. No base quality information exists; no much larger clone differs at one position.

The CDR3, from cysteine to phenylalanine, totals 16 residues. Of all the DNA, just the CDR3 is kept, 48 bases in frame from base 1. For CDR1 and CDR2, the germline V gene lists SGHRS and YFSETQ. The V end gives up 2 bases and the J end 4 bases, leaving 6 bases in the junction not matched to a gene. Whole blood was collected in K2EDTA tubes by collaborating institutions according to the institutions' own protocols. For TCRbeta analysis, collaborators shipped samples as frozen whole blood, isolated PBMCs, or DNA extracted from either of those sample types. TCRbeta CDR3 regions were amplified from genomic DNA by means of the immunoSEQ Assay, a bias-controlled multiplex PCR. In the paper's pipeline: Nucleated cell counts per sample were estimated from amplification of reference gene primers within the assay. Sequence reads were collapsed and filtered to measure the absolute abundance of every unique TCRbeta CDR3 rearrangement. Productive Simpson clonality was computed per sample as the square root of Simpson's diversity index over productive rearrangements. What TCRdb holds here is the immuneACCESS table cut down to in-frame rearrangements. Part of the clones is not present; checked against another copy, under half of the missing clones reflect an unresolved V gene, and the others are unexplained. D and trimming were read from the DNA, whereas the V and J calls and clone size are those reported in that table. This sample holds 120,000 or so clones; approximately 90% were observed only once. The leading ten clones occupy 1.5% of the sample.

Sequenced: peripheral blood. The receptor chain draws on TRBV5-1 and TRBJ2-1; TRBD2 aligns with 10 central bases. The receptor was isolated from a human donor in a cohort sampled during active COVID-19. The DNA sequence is TGCGCCAGCAGCTTTGGCTTAGCGGGAGGATACAATGAGCAGTTCTTC. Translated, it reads CASSFGLAGGYNEQFF.